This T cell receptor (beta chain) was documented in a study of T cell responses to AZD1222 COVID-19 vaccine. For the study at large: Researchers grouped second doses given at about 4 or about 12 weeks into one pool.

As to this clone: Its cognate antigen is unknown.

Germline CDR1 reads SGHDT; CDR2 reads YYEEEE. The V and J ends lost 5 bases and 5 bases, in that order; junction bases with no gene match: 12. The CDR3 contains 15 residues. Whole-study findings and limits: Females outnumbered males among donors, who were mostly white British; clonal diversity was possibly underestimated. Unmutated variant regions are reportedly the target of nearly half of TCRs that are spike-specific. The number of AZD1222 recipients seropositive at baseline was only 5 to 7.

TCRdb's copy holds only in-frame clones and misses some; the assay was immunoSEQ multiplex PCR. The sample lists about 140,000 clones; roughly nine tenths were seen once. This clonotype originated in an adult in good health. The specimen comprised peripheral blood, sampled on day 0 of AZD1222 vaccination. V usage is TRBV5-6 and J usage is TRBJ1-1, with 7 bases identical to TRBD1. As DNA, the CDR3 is TGTGCCAGCAGAACCACAGGGGATAAAGGGACTGAAGCTTTCTTT. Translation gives CASRTTGDKGTEAFF.